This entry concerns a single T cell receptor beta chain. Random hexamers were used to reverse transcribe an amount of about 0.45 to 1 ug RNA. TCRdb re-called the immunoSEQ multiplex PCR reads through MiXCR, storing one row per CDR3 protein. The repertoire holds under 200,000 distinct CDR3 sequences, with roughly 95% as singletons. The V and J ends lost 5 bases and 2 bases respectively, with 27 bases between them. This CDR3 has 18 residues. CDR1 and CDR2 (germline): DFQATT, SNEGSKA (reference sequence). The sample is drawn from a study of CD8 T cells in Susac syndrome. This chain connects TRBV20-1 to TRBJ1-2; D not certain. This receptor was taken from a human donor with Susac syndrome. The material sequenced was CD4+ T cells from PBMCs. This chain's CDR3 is CSAGDLSVSGLRNYGYTF. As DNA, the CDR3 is TGCAGTGCTGGCGATTTGTCGGTCTCGGGATTACGCAACTATGGCTACACCTTC.